The present T cell receptor (beta chain) was sequenced within a study of cytomegalovirus exposure and HLA in healthy donors. The PCR ran on 60 Vbeta and 13 Jbeta primers. Clones were sequenced by immunoSEQ multiplex PCR, and TCRdb holds only the in-frame ones, with some missing. This table has 170,000 or so clones, 78% appearing once. Study-level findings and limits: Sequencing had likely introduced a cluster of highly shared sequence variants as an artifact. TCR beta chain V- and J-gene trimming was linked, in a later analysis, to a missense variant in DCLRE1C.

With regard to this clone: What it recognizes is unknown.

V was pared by 5 bases and J by 4 bases, with 12 bases between. The CDR3 runs 15 residues. Germline CDR1 SGHTA, CDR2 FQGTGA. The source is a woman aged 45 to 65 in good health and CMV-seropositive. This chain uses TRBV7-3 with TRBJ2-6; TRBD2 is a possible D gene (6 bases). Sequenced: PBMCs. The CDR3 is CASSPPGRGANVLTF. The CDR3, as DNA: TGTGCCAGCAGCCCACCAGGGAGGGGGGCCAACGTCCTGACTTTC.